The clone carrying this T cell receptor beta chain was counted a single time. The antigen remains unidentified. V lost 2 bases and J lost 9; bases outside the gene matches: 5. Germline CDR1 and CDR2: GTSNPN and SVGIG (reference sequence). This CDR3 has 12 residues. Here immunoSEQ multiplex PCR was the method, and the copy in TCRdb shows in-frame clones only, minus some. The sample has about 12,000 clones, around 76% seen once. These data come from a study of OX40 agonist ivuxolimab in advanced cancers. Study as a whole: Patients were treated with intravenous ivuxolimab, dosed at 0.01 to 10 mg/kg and infused every 2 weeks. Study observations and caveats: Low normalized T-cell clonal expansion was additionally recorded for some nonresponders.

The receptor's source is an adult with an advanced solid tumor such as melanoma, head and neck, liver or kidney cancer. The gene calls are TRBV30 and TRBJ2-7; TRBD1 aligns across 9 bases. Source: CD4+ or CD8+ T cells sorted from blood, taken in a trial of the OX40 agonist ivuxolimab. The CDR3 DNA sequence: TGTGCCTGGAGTCCAACAGGGGGCGGGCAGTACTTC. Translation: CAWSPTGGGQYF.